The 25 T cell receptor beta chains given below trace back to one sample, sequenced in a study of T cells after yellow fever vaccination. Via MiXCR, TCRdb re-called the 5' RACE reads, giving one row per CDR3 protein. The table has a few hundred thousand distinct CDR3 sequences, 4.1% seen once. The sample here was PBMCs, taken 5 days after the yellow fever booster vaccination. The receptors derive from a man aged 18 to 30 who received the YFV17D yellow fever vaccine.

This clonotype was recorded many times. This rearrangement joins TRBV5-1 to TRBJ2-2; no clear D. This CDR3 has 16 amino acids. V lost 4 bases to trimming and J lost 1 base, with 14 bases between them. The germline CDR1 and CDR2 sequences are SGHRS and YFSETQ. The chain's CDR3 is CASSAIGQRNTGELFF. In DNA, the CDR3 is TGCGCCAGCAGCGCCATAGGGCAGAGGAACACCGGGGAGCTGTTTTTT.

The CDR3 reads CASSRIVENSPLHF. The CDR3 bases are TGTGCCAGCAGCCGGATAGTGGAGAATTCACCCCTCCACTTT. The rearrangement uses TRBV6-6 and TRBJ1-6; D unresolved. V was shortened by 6 bases and J by 7 bases, with 13 bases between the two germline ends. This CDR3 has 14 amino acids. Looked up from germline, CDR1 is MNHNY and CDR2 is SVGAGI (reference sequence).

This clonotype turned up a few times. The chain's CDR3 is CASNLRDGANYGYTF. The CDR3 region has the DNA TGTGCCAGTAACCTCCGGGACGGAGCTAACTATGGCTACACCTTC. The chain has TRBV19 and TRBJ1-2; tentative D call: TRBD1 (5 bases). V gave up 7 bases and J gave up 0 bases, with 15 bases separating them. Germline V gene lookup returns CDR1 LNHDA and CDR2 SQIVND (reference sequence). The CDR3 has 15 residues.

This clonotype has ten or more counts. The rearrangement links TRBV20-1 to TRBJ2-7; 9 positions match TRBD1. This CDR3 is built from 14 residues. The germline CDR1 and CDR2 sequences are DFQATT and SNEGSKA (reference sequence). V gave up 0 bases and J gave up 4 bases; unmatched junction bases: 4. For the CDR3, the DNA is TGCAGTGCTAGAGATCAGACAGGGGGATACGAGCAGTACGTC. Amino acids: CSARDQTGGYEQYV.

In DNA, the CDR3 is TGTGCCAGCTCACCGGGTATGGACGCCACCATATATTTT. Encoded protein: CASSPGMDATIYF. The gene calls are TRBV18 and TRBJ1-3; D is ambiguous. V lost 3 bases and J lost 9, with 12 bases in between. This CDR3 has 13 amino acids. Germline V gives CDR1 KGHSH, CDR2 LQKENI.

Many counts were recorded for this clonotype. J is TRBJ1-1 and V is TRBV12-3 or TRBV12-4, with 10 bases fitting TRBD1. After removal of 3 bases from V and 1 base from J, the junction contained 2 bases not matched to a gene. The CDR3 is 15 residues long. The CDR3 DNA reads TGTGCCAGCAGTTTGACAGGGGGCGGGAACACTGAAGCTTTCTTT. The encoded protein is CASSLTGGGNTEAFF.

The sample holds many counts of this clonotype. Its ends do not fully match the called genes, so a read error is possible. The chain couples TRBV5-1 to TRBJ2-7, with D perhaps matching TRBD2 (5 bases). The CDR3 loop spans 13 amino acids. The V gene's germline CDR1 is SGHRS and CDR2 YFSETQ. The CDR3 coding sequence is TGTGCCAGCAGCTTAGGAGAGGGCTACGAGCAGTACTTC. Its protein product is CASSLGEGYEQYF.

This clonotype was seen repeatedly, ten times or more. The rearrangement links TRBV5-1 to TRBJ1-6; the D gene is possibly TRBD1 (5 bases). Germline CDR1 is SGHRS and CDR2 is YFSETQ. V was pared by 7 bases and J by 7 bases, with 18 bases between. The CDR3 sequence is 15 residues long. The CDR3, as DNA: TGCGCCAGCGGCTCGGGGACGGGGCACAATTCACCCCTCCACTTT. It is translated as CASGSGTGHNSPLHF.

This clonotype came up many times. The chain joins TRBV4-3 to TRBJ2-7, with 7 positions matching TRBD1. There are 15 residues in the CDR3. Germline V gives CDR1 LGHNA, CDR2 YSLEER. The ends lost 0 bases at V and 2 bases at J; junction bases unmatched: 4. CDR3 sequence reads: CASSQERTGAYEQYV. The CDR3 DNA sequence: TGCGCCAGCAGCCAAGAAAGGACAGGAGCCTACGAGCAGTACGTC.

This clonotype was detected only a few times. The chain combines TRBV5-1 with TRBJ2-5; weak D call: TRBD2 (6 bases). Germline loops: CDR1 SGHRS, CDR2 YFSETQ. Between the trimmed V and J ends, which lost 4 bases and 2 bases, there was a span of 24 bases. The CDR3 sequence is 18 residues long. CDR3 sequence: CASSPGRAARLVQETQYF. The CDR3 DNA reads as TGCGCCAGCAGCCCAGGTAGGGCCGCCCGACTAGTTCAAGAGACCCAGTACTTC.

This clonotype was picked up a small number of times. A much larger clone is a single base away; this may be a read error. This chain joins TRBV5-1 and TRBJ2-5; TRBD2 might be the D (5 bases). V lost 9 bases and J 5 bases, leaving 17 bases between the germline ends. Germline CDR1 and CDR2: SGHRS and YFSETQ. The CDR3 extends over 13 amino acids. DNA of the CDR3: TGCGCCAACGCACGGACTCCCCACGAGACCCAGTACTTC. Its translation is CANARTPHETQYF.

The chain recombines TRBV5-1 with TRBJ2-3, with D unclear. This CDR3 spans 14 amino acids. Per germline, CDR1 SGHRS and CDR2 YFSETQ. V was cut by 1 base and J by 2 bases, with 8 bases left in between. CDR3 sequence: CASSLFPDTDTQYF. CDR3 DNA sequence: TGCGCCAGCAGCTTGTTTCCGGACACAGATACGCAGTATTTT.

A few counts support this clonotype. V usage is TRBV6-6 and J usage is TRBJ1-2; no firm D call. CDR1 MNHNY and CDR2 SVGAGI come from the germline V gene (reference sequence). V lost 5 bases and J lost 2, with 15 bases in between. The length of the CDR3 is 15 residues. The CDR3: CASSPASGRNYGYTF. The CDR3, as DNA: TGTGCCAGCAGTCCCGCCAGTGGGAGAAACTATGGCTACACCTTC.

This clonotype was recorded many times. V gene TRBV20-1 combines with J gene TRBJ2-5, with D unresolved. Germline V gene data show CDR1 as DFQATT and CDR2 as SNEGSKA (reference sequence). The CDR3 contains 14 residues. The V end was cut by 2 bases, the J end by 5 bases, with 15 bases between. Written as DNA, the CDR3 is TGCAGTGCTAGAAGGATTGAAGTACAGGAGACCCAGTACTTC. It specifies CSARRIEVQETQYF.

This clonotype has ten or more counts. The chain uses TRBV4-2 and TRBJ2-6; 7 bases map to TRBD1. V lost 3 bases to trimming and J lost 0 bases; unmatched junction nucleotides: 2. The CDR3 extends over 16 amino acids. The germline V gene encodes CDR1 LGHNA and CDR2 YNFKEQ. The CDR3 nucleotides read TGTGCCAGCAGCCAGGGACAGATCTCTGGGGCCAACGTCCTGACTTTC. Its translation is CASSQGQISGANVLTF.

This clonotype has only a few counts. CDR3 nucleotide sequence: TGCAGCGCCACAGAAGCTTTCTTT. Translated: CSATEAFF. The chain carries TRBV29-1 and TRBJ1-1, with unresolved D. The CDR3 totals 8 residues. Deletions cut 7 bases from V and 8 bases from J, with 5 bases between. Germline-derived CDR1 and CDR2 are SQVTM and ANQGSEA.

The V and J genes are TRBV6-5 and TRBJ2-2; D is unclear. The germline V gene encodes CDR1 MNHEY and CDR2 SVGAGI. This CDR3 contains 13 residues. V was trimmed by 6 bases and J by 7 bases, leaving 12 bases between them. The DNA for the CDR3 is TGTGCCAGCAGCACAATCCCGATCGGGGAGCTGTTTTTT. Translation gives CASSTIPIGELFF.

The V and J genes are TRBV18 and TRBJ2-5; D may be TRBD1 or TRBD2 (6 bases each). The CDR3 sequence is 16 residues long. Trimming cost V 4 bases and J 1 base, with 16 bases left between them. CDR1 is KGHSH and CDR2 is LQKENI in the germline V gene. CDR3 bases: TGTGCCAGCTCACATGGGGGGCTCACCCCCCAAGAGACCCAGTACTTC. Protein: CASSHGGLTPQETQYF.

This clonotype was counted only a few times. V and J are TRBV4-1 and TRBJ2-5; no clear D. The germline CDR1 and CDR2 sequences are MGHRA and YSYEKL. V was cut by 4 bases and J by 5 bases, with 11 bases left in between. The CDR3 covers 13 residues. The CDR3 loop is CASSLAHRETQYF. CDR3 nucleotide sequence: TGCGCCAGCAGCCTCGCGCACCGGGAGACCCAGTACTTC.

This clonotype came up a few times. The CDR3 nucleotides are TGTGCCAGCTCACCGACAGGCTCCGCCTCTGGGGCCAACGTCCTGACTTTC. This sequence encodes CASSPTGSASGANVLTF. The chain combines TRBV18 with TRBJ2-6; D possibly corresponds to TRBD1 (6 bases). With 3 bases removed from V and 0 bases from J, the gap between germline ends came to 12 bases. This CDR3 has 17 amino acids. Germline V gives CDR1 KGHSH, CDR2 LQKENI.

There are many counts of this clonotype. The rearrangement joins TRBV19 to TRBJ1-1; 9 bases match TRBD1. Germline values: CDR1 LNHDA, CDR2 SQIVND (reference sequence). The CDR3 length is 16 residues. V lost 4 bases to trimming and J lost 0 bases; unmatched junction nucleotides: 6. The DNA of the CDR3 is TGTGCCAGTAGTACCTTGGACAGGGGCCTGAACACTGAAGCTTTCTTT. Translation gives CASSTLDRGLNTEAFF.

This clonotype was found many times. The V call is TRBV5-1, the J call TRBJ1-2; TRBD1 agrees at 7 bases. The CDR3 has 13 amino acids. V shed 4 bases and J 8 bases; nucleotides not matched to a gene: 8. Germline V gives CDR1 SGHRS, CDR2 YFSETQ. CDR3 sequence: CASSQDRRRGYTF. The CDR3 DNA reads as TGCGCCAGCAGCCAGGACAGGCGAAGGGGCTACACCTTC.

This clonotype has more than one count but fewer than ten. The chain has TRBV5-1 and TRBJ2-3; possible D gene TRBD2, 6 bases. This CDR3 has 15 residues. With 0 bases removed from V and 8 bases from J, the gap between germline ends came to 16 bases. Germline lookup yields CDR1 SGHRS and CDR2 YFSETQ. The CDR3 loop is CASSLETGVWGTQYF. The CDR3 DNA is TGCGCCAGCAGCTTGGAGACGGGGGTCTGGGGTACGCAGTATTTT. The entire variable domain, with the rest obtained from reference TRBV5-1 and TRBJ2-3, is as follows: KAGVTQTPRYLIKTRGQQVTLSCSPISGHRSVSWYQQTPGQGLQFLFEYFSETQRNKGNFPGRFSGRQFSNSRSEMNVSTLELGDSALYLCASSLETGVWGTQYFGPGTRLTVL.

This CDR3 reads CASQTGIRGETQYF. The CDR3 bases are TGTGCCAGTCAAACCGGGATCAGGGGAGAGACCCAGTACTTC. This chain connects TRBV6-2 or TRBV6-3 to TRBJ2-5, with D perhaps matching TRBD1 (6 bases). This CDR3 region has 14 residues. Germline CDR1 reads MNHEY; CDR2 reads SVGEGT. V was trimmed by 9 bases and J by 4 bases, leaving 18 bases between them.

Ten or more counts support this clonotype. The chain uses TRBV27 and TRBJ2-3, with 11 bases that match TRBD2. From germline, CDR1 is MNHEY and CDR2 SMNVEV (reference sequence). This CDR3 has 16 amino acids. The junction had 9 bases not matched to a gene; V was cut back by 6 bases and J by 4 bases. As DNA, the CDR3 is TGTGCCAGCAGCCGGAGTAGCGGGGGGGTTTCAGATACGCAGTATTTT. It yields the protein CASSRSSGGVSDTQYF.